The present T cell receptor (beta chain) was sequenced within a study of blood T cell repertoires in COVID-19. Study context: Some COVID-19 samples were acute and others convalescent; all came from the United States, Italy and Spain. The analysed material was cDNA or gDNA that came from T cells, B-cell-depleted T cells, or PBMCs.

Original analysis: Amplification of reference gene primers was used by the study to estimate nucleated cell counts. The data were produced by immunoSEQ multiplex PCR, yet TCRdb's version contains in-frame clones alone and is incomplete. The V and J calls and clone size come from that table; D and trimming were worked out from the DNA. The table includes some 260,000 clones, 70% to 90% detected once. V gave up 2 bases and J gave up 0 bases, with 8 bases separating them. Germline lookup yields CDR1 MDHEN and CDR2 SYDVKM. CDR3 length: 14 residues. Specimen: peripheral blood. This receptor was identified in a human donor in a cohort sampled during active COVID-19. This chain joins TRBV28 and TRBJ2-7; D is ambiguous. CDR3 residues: CASSLTELSYEQYF. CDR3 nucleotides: TGTGCCAGCAGTTTAACGGAGCTCTCCTACGAGCAGTACTTC.